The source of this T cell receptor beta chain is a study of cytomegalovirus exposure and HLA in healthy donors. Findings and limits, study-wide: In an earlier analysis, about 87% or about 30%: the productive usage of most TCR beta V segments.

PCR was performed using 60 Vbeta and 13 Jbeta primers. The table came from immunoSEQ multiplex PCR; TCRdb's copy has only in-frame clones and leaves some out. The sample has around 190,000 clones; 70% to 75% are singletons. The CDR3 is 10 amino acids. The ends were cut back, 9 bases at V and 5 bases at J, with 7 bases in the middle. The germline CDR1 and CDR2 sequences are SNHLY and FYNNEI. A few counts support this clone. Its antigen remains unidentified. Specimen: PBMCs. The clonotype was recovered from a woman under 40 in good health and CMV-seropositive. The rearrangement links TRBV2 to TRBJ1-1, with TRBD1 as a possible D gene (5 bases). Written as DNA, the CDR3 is TGTGCCAGGGGGGGGACTGAAGCTTTCTTT. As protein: CARGGTEAFF.